This entry is about one T cell receptor beta chain. Healthy donors were controls matched for age and sex. It was negative isolation that provided the CD8+ and CD4+ T cells, whereas TEMRA cells were enriched by FACS. The data originate from a study of CD8 T cells in Susac syndrome. cDNA came from approximately 0.5 to 1 ug RNA primed by random hexamers. One entry per CDR3 protein, called by TCRdb with MiXCR from the immunoSEQ multiplex PCR reads. The sample lists some 120,000 distinct CDR3 sequences; about 95% were seen once. V gave up 7 bases and J gave up 8 bases, with 17 bases separating them. There are 12 residues in the CDR3. Germline loops: CDR1 SQVTM, CDR2 ANQGSEA.

The sample taken for sequencing was CD4+ T cells from PBMCs. The V and J genes are TRBV29-1 and TRBJ1-2; D is unclear. This clonotype was obtained from a human donor in good health. The CDR3 protein is CSAQLAQKGYTF. CDR3 in DNA: TGCAGCGCCCAGTTGGCACAGAAGGGCTACACCTTC. The variable domain in full, completed from reference TRBV29-1 and TRBJ1-2, reads SAVISQKPSRDICQRGTSLTIQCQVDSQVTMMFWYRQQPGQSLTLIATANQGSEATYESGFVIDKFPISRPNLTFSTLTVSNMSPEDSSIYLCSAQLAQKGYTFGSGTRLTVV.